This note documents a single T cell receptor beta chain sequence. The antigen is not known. The table came from immunoSEQ multiplex PCR; TCRdb's copy has only in-frame clones and leaves some out. The data hold 35,000 or so clones, with around 80% observed a single time. The data stem from a study of OX40 agonist ivuxolimab in advanced cancers. Study-wide background: A diagnosis of hepatocellular carcinoma, melanoma, renal cell or head and neck cancer was present in dose-escalation patients. Whole-study results and caveats: At 0.1 to 3.0 mg/kg, clonal expansion of CD4+ and CD8+ blood T cells had occurred by week 6. Relative to CD4+, CD8+ T cells held more expanded clones on average. Among the lowest peripheral clonal expansion occurred in 0.1-3.0 mg/kg partial responders.

CDR3 length equals 14 residues. Germline CDR1 reads MNHEY; CDR2 reads SVGAGI. Deletions cut 2 bases from V and 6 bases from J, with 11 bases between. The clonotype originates from an adult with an advanced solid tumor such as melanoma, head and neck, liver or kidney cancer. This rearrangement joins TRBV6-5 to TRBJ2-1; no clear D gene. Material: CD4+ or CD8+ T cells sorted from blood, obtained in a trial of the OX40 agonist ivuxolimab. The chain's CDR3 is CASSYGSSINEQFF. DNA for the CDR3: TGTGCCAGCAGTTACGGCAGTAGCATCAATGAGCAGTTCTTC.